These T cell receptor beta chains were read from a single sample in a study of cytomegalovirus exposure and HLA in healthy donors. Assay used: immunoSEQ multiplex PCR; TCRdb lists only in-frame clones, some missing. The listing records 55,000 to 65,000 clones. Specimen: PBMCs. These receptors came from a woman aged 18-29 years in good health and CMV-seronegative. Each CDR3 is given with its conserved first and last residue. The D gene is left open where the match is weak.

TRBJ1-1 NA TRBV5-6 CASSLASGNTEAFF TGTGCCAGCAGCTTGGCATCGGGGAACACTGAAGCTTTCTTT
TRBJ2-7 NA TRBV30 CASAGSYEQYF TGTGCCTCGGCAGGGTCCTACGAGCAGTACTTC
TRBJ1-1 TRBD1 TRBV18 CASSPDRGQSEAFF TGTGCCAGCTCACCCGACAGGGGGCAAAGTGAAGCTTTCTTT
TRBJ2-2 NA TRBV5-1 CASSLRASRGGELFF TGCGCCAGCAGCTTGAGGGCGAGCCGGGGTGGGGAGCTGTTTTTT
TRBJ2-3 NA TRBV30 CAWSRFRRSSTDTQYF TGTGCCTGGAGTAGATTCAGGCGCTCTAGCACAGATACGCAGTATTTT
TRBJ1-1 NA TRBV11-2 CASSPQGPGTEAFF TGTGCCAGCAGCCCCCAGGGGCCAGGAACTGAAGCTTTCTTT
TRBJ2-3 NA TRBV20-1 CSAPEDTQYF TGCAGTGCCCCGGAGGATACGCAGTATTTT
TRBJ1-2 NA TRBV28 CLAGREGSTSYTF TGTTTAGCCGGGAGGGAGGGATCAACGAGCTACACCTTC
TRBJ1-4 NA TRBV11-2 CASSSFGVQEKLFF TGTGCCAGCAGCTCATTCGGGGTCCAGGAAAAACTGTTTTTT
TRBJ2-3 NA TRBV29-1 CSVAGGVSTDTQYF TGCAGCGTTGCCGGGGGAGTTAGCACAGATACGCAGTATTTT
TRBJ1-3 NA TRBV6-1 CASSVDGAGNTIYF TGTGCCAGCAGTGTGGACGGGGCTGGAAACACCATATATTTT
TRBJ1-1 NA TRBV6-5 CASSYGSGSGHTEAFF TGTGCCAGCAGTTACGGCTCGGGATCGGGCCACACTGAAGCTTTCTTT
TRBJ1-1 NA TRBV29-1 CSAEGGVGEMNTEAFF TGCAGCGCCGAGGGGGGGGTAGGGGAAATGAACACTGAAGCTTTCTTT
TRBJ1-3 NA TRBV4-2 CASSYTGASGNTIYF TGTGCCAGCAGCTACACAGGAGCCTCTGGAAACACCATATATTTT
TRBJ2-1 TRBD2 TRBV5-1 CASNPGSGVSYNEQFF TGCGCCAGCAACCCGGGTAGCGGGGTTTCCTACAATGAGCAGTTCTTC
TRBJ1-2 NA TRBV28 CASTEGAGSYGYTF TGTGCCAGCACCGAGGGTGCGGGAAGCTATGGCTACACCTTC
TRBJ2-7 NA TRBV5-1 CASSATTYEQYF TGCGCCAGCAGCGCCACTACCTACGAGCAGTACTTC
TRBJ1-1 TRBD1 TRBV6-5 CASSSNRGNTEAFF TGTGCCAGCAGTTCTAACAGGGGGAACACTGAAGCTTTCTTT
TRBJ2-3 TRBD2 TRBV5-1 CASSSGEGPLADTQYF TGCGCCAGCAGCTCCGGGGAGGGACCCTTAGCAGATACGCAGTATTTT
TRBJ1-2 NA TRBV4-1 CASSQTYYTAYGYTF TGCGCCAGCAGCCAGACATATTACACTGCCTATGGCTACACCTTC
TRBJ1-3 NA TRBV18 CASSPAPGGSGNTIYF TGTGCCAGCTCACCTGCGCCGGGGGGCTCTGGAAACACCATATATTTT
TRBJ1-1 NA TRBV18 CASSRAEGNTEAFF TGTGCCAGCTCAAGGGCAGAGGGGAACACTGAAGCTTTCTTT
TRBJ1-2 NA TRBV18 CASSPDKSYGYTF TGTGCCAGCTCACCGGACAAATCATATGGCTACACCTTC
TRBJ1-2 TRBD1 TRBV5-1 CASSPRTGEGSYTF TGCGCCAGCAGCCCAAGGACAGGGGAAGGAAGCTACACCTTC
TRBJ2-1 NA TRBV5-1 CASSLVDSNEQFF TGCGCCAGCAGCTTGGTGGACAGTAATGAGCAGTTCTTC
TRBJ2-5 TRBD2 TRBV29-1 CSVSGGLYQETQYF TGCAGCGTGTCGGGAGGCTTGTACCAAGAGACCCAGTACTTC
TRBJ1-1 NA TRBV5-3 CARIREDTEAFF TGTGCCAGAATAAGGGAGGACACTGAAGCTTTCTTT
TRBJ2-7 NA TRBV25-1 CASSESVVSGPTYEQYF TGTGCCAGCAGTGAGTCCGTGGTAAGCGGTCCTACGTACGAGCAGTACTTC
TRBJ1-1 TRBD1 TRBV6-1 CASSEWGTGNFMNTEAFF TGTGCCAGCAGTGAATGGGGGACAGGGAATTTCATGAACACTGAAGCTTTCTTT
TRBJ1-3 NA TRBV25-1 CASSELYSGLTSGNTIYF TGTGCCAGCAGTGAGTTATACAGTGGCCTGACCTCTGGAAACACCATATATTTT
TRBJ1-5 TRBD1 TRBV6-1 CASTQTGQGWQPQHF TGTGCCAGTACACAAACGGGACAGGGTTGGCAGCCCCAGCATTTT
TRBJ2-3 TRBD2 TRBV5-4 CASSTTSGTDTQYF TGTGCCAGCAGTACCACTAGCGGGACAGATACGCAGTATTTT
TRBJ2-4 NA TRBV30 CAWSPDSKNIQYF TGTGCCTGGAGTCCCGACAGTAAAAACATTCAGTACTTC
TRBJ2-3 NA TRBV29-1 CSAGRGTSTDTQYF TGCAGCGCGGGAAGGGGGACGAGCACAGATACGCAGTATTTT
TRBJ1-1 NA TRBV29-1 CSVGAVNTEAFF TGCAGCGTTGGGGCAGTGAACACTGAAGCTTTCTTT
TRBJ1-2 TRBD1 TRBV25-1 CASSVTRGQGADYGYTF TGTGCCAGCAGTGTGACCCGCGGACAGGGGGCGGACTATGGCTACACCTTC
TRBJ1-2 NA TRBV5-4 CASSLGGQGNYGYTF TGTGCCAGCAGCTTGGGGGGGCAGGGGAACTATGGCTACACCTTC
TRBJ1-3 NA TRBV10-1 CARDTNFSGNTIYF TGCGCCAGGGACACGAATTTCTCTGGAAACACCATATATTTT
TRBJ2-7 TRBD2 TRBV5-6 CASSWGGTSYEQYF TGTGCCAGCAGCTGGGGGGGGACCTCCTACGAGCAGTACTTC
TRBJ2-5 NA TRBV5-6 CASSPLGVQETQYF TGTGCCAGCAGCCCGCTAGGGGTCCAAGAGACCCAGTACTTC